The clone carrying this T cell receptor beta chain was seen a handful of times. Only in-frame clones appear in the TCRdb table, and some are missing; sequencing was by immunoSEQ multiplex PCR. The data contain 29,000 or so clones, about 85% of them singletons. Germline CDR1 and CDR2: SGHNT and YYREEE (reference sequence). Trimming removed 4 bases from V and 4 bases from J, with 17 bases in between. This CDR3 is 15 amino acids long. The sample originates from a study of graft-versus-host responses after intestinal transplantation. This TCR was recovered from a human patient who received an intestinal transplant, so some T cells may come from the graft donor. The source material was PBMCs, sampled 450 to 460 days after intestinal transplantation. The V call is TRBV5-4, the J call TRBJ1-1, with D unresolved. Here the CDR3 DNA reads TGTGCCAGCAGCCCAGAAGGGAGAAGGAGCACTGAAGCTTTCTTT. Its translation is CASSPEGRRSTEAFF.